What follows is one TCR beta chain and its context. Its cognate antigen is unknown. This record belongs to a study of graft-versus-host responses after intestinal transplantation. The table came from immunoSEQ multiplex PCR; TCRdb's copy has only in-frame clones and leaves some out. The sample consists of over 100,000 clones, roughly 92% of them appearing once. The CDR3 runs 12 residues. CDR1 is LNHDA, CDR2 SQIVND, per germline (reference sequence). With 1 base removed from V and 6 bases from J, the gap between germline ends came to 4 bases. The sequence was collected from a human donor who was the organ donor for an intestinal transplant. This chain links TRBV19 with TRBJ1-5; no reliable D call. Sequencing was performed on unstimulated CD4+ T cells sorted from spleen or lymph node cells, taken before transplant. The CDR3 spells CASSIAGQPQHF. The CDR3 DNA follows: TGTGCCAGTAGTATAGCCGGTCAGCCCCAGCATTTT.